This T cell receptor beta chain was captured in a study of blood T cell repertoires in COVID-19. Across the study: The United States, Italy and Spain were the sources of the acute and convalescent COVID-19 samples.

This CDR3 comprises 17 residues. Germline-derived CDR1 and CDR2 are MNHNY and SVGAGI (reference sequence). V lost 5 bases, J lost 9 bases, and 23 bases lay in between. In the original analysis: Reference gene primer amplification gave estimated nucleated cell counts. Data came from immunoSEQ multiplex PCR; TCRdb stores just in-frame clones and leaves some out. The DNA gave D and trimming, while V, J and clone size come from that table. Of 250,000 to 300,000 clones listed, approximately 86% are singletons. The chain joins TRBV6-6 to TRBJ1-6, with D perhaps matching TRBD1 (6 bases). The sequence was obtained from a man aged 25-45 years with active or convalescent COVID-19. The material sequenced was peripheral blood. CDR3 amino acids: CASSPGSGEKRASPLHF. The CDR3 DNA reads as TGTGCCAGCAGTCCCGGCTCAGGGGAAAAGCGTGCTTCACCCCTCCACTTT.